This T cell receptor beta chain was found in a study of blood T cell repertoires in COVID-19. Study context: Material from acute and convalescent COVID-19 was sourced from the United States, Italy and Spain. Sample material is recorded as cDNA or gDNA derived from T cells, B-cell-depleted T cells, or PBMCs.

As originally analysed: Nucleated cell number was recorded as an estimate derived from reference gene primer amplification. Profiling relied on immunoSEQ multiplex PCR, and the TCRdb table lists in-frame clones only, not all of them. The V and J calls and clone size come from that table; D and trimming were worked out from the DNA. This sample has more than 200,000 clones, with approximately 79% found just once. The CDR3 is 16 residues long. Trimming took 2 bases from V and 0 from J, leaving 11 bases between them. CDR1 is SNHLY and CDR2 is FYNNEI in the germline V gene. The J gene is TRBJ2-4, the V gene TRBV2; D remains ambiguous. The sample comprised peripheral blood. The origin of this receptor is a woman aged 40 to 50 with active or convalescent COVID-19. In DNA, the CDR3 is TGTGCCAGCAGTGAATTCCCCGGTCTAGCCAAAAACATTCAGTACTTC. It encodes CASSEFPGLAKNIQYF.